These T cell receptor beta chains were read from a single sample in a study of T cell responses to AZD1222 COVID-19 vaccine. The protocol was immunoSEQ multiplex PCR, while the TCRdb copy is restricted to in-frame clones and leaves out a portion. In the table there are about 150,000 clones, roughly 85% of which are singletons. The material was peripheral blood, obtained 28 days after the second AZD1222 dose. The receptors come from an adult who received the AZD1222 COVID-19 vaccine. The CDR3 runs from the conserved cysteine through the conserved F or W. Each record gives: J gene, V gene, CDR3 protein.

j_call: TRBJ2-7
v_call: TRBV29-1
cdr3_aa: CSVGGSGEQYF

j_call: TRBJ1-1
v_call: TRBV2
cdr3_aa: CASSGAGPTEAFF

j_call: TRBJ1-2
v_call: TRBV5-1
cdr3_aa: CASRETGLYGYTF

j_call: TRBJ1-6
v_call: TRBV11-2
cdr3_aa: CASKKESINSPLHF

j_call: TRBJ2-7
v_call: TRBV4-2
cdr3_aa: CASSQDQGGGADEQYF

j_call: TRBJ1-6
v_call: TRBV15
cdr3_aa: CATSRDRDRVGSPLHF

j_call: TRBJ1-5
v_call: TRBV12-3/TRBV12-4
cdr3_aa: CASLRDSNQPQHF

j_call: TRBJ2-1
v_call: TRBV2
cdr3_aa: CASSPPGQGADNEQFF

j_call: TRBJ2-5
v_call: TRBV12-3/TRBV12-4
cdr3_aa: CASSLYSGETQYF

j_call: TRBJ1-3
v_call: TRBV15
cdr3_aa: CATSRARGTGNTIYF

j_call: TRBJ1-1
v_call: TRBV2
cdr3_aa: CASTKDDTEAFF